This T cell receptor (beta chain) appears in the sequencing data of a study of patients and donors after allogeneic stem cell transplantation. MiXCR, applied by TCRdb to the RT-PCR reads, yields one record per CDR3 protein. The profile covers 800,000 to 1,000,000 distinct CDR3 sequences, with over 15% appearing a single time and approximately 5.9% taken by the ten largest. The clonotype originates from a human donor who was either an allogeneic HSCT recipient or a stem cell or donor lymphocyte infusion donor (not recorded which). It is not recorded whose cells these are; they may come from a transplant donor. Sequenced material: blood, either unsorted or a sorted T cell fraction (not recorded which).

The CDR3 protein is CASHPLAGAGAFF. In DNA, the CDR3 is TGTGCCAGCCACCCACTAGCCGGGGCGGGAGCTTTCTTT. The V and J genes are TRBV6-1 and TRBJ1-1; TRBD1 might be the D (5 bases). Germline V gene lookup returns CDR1 MNHNS and CDR2 SASEGT. CDR3 length: 13 residues. V lost 8 bases and J 10 bases, leaving 20 bases between the germline ends.